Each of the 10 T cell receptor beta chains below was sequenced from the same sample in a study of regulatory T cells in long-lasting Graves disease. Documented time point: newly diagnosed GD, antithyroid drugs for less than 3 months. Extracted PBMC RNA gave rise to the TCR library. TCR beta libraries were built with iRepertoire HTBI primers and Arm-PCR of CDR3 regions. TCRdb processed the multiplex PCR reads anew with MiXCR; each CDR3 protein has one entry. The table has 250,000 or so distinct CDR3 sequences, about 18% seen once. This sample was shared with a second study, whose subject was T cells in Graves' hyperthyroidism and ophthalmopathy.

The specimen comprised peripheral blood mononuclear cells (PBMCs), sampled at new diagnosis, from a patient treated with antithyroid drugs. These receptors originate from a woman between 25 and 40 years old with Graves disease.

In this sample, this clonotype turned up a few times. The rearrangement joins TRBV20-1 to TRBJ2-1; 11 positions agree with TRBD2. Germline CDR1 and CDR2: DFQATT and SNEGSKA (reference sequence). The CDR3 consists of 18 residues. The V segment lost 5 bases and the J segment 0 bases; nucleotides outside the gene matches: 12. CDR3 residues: CSAEGASGGPSSYNEQFF. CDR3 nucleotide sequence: TGCAGTGCTGAGGGGGCTAGCGGGGGGCCCAGCTCCTACAATGAGCAGTTCTTC.

Here the CDR3 DNA reads TGTGCCAGCAGCTTACCCCTCGTCGGTATCGTTTGGCCGACCCAGTACTTC. Protein sequence: CASSLPLVGIVWPTQYF. The chain is built from TRBV7-2 and TRBJ2-1; the D is unclear. The DNA end is more similar to TRBJ2-5, so the J call may be wrong. Germline-derived CDR1 and CDR2 are SGHTA and FQGNSA. There are 17 residues in the CDR3.

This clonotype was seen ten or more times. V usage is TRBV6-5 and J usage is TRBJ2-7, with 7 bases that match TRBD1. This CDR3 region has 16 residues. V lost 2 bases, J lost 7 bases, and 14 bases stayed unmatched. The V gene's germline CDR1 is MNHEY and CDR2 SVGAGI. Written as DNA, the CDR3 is TGTGCCAGCAGTTACAGGTCGGGGACAGCTACTAGGGAGCAGTACTTC. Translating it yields CASSYRSGTATREQYF.

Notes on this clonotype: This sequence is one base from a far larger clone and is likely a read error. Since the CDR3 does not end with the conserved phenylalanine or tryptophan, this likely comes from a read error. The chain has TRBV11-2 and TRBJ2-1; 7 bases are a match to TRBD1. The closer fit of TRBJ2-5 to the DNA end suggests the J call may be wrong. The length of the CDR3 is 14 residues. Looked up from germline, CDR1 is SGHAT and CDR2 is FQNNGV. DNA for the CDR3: TGTGCCAGCAGCCAGCGACAGGGCGGGGAGACCCAGTACGTC. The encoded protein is CASSQRQGGETQYV.

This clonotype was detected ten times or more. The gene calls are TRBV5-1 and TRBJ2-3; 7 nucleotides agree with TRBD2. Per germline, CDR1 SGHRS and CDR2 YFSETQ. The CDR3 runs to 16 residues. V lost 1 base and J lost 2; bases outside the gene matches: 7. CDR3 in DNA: TGCGCCAGCAGCTTGTCCAGCGGGGTGATCACAGATACGCAGTATTTT. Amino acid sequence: CASSLSSGVITDTQYF.

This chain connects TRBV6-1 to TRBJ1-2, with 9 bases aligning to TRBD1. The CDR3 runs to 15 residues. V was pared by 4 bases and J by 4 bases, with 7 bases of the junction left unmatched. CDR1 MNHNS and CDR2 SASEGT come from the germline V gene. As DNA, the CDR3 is TGTGCCAGCAGTGGGGAAGGACAGGGGAGCTATGGCTACACCTTC. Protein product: CASSGEGQGSYGYTF.

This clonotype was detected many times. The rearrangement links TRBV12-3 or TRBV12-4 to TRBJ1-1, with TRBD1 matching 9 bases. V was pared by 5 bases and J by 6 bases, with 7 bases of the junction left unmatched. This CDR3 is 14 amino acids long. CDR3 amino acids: CASSPGQGHAEAFF. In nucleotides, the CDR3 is TGTGCCAGCAGTCCGGGACAGGGTCACGCTGAAGCTTTCTTT.

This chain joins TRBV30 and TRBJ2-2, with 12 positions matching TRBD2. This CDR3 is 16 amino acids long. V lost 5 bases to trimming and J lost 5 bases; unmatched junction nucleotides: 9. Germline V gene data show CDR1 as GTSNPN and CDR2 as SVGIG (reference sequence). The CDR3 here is CAWLLAGGLKTGELFF. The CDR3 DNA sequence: TGTGCCTGGCTACTAGCGGGAGGATTAAAAACCGGGGAGCTGTTTTTT.

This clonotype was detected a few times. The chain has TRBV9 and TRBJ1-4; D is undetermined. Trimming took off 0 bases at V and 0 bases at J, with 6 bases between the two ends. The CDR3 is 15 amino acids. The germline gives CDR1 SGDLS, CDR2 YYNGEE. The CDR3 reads CASSVDSATNEKLFF. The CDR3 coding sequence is TGTGCCAGCAGCGTAGACTCTGCAACTAATGAAAAACTGTTTTTT. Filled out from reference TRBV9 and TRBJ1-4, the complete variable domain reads DSGVTQTPKHLITATGQRVTLRCSPRSGDLSVYWYQQSLDQGLQFLIQYYNGEERAKGNILERFSAQQFPDLHSELNLSSLELGDSALYFCASSVDSATNEKLFFGSGTQLSVL.

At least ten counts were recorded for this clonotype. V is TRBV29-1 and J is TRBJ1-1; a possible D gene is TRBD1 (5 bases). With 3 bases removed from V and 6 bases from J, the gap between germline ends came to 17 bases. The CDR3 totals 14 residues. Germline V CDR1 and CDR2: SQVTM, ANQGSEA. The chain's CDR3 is CSVEPQGGPAEAFF. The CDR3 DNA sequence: TGCAGCGTTGAGCCCCAGGGAGGTCCCGCTGAAGCTTTCTTT.